This is a list of T cell receptor beta chains from one sample in a study of PD-1 blockade in classical Hodgkin lymphoma. Clones were read by immunoSEQ multiplex PCR, and TCRdb kept only the in-frame ones, dropping some. In the table there are approximately 13,000 clones, around 77% of which are singletons. The specimen was peripheral blood mononuclear cells (PBMCs), collected at baseline. These TCRs come from a human donor with classical Hodgkin lymphoma. CDR3s include the opening cysteine and the closing phenylalanine or tryptophan. Fields, in order: D gene, J gene, V gene, clone size, CDR3 protein, CDR3 DNA. A D gene is named only where the DNA matches it firmly. Clone size is not always given. Where it is, it says once, few, many or a class for expanded clones.

D gene: NA; J gene: TRBJ1-1; V gene: TRBV2; clone size: NA; CDR3 protein: CASSEAVSGAAEAFF; CDR3 DNA: TGTGCCAGCAGTGAAGCGGTTTCGGGGGCCGCTGAAGCTTTCTTT
D gene: NA; J gene: TRBJ1-2; V gene: TRBV2; clone size: NA; CDR3 protein: CASSVRAGYGYTF; CDR3 DNA: TGTGCCAGCAGTGTCCGGGCCGGCTATGGCTACACCTTC
D gene: NA; J gene: TRBJ1-6; V gene: TRBV6-1; clone size: NA; CDR3 protein: CASSEAPSSYNSPLHF; CDR3 DNA: TGTGCCAGCAGTGAAGCCCCTAGCTCCTATAATTCACCCCTCCACTTT
D gene: NA; J gene: TRBJ1-1; V gene: TRBV7-9; clone size: NA; CDR3 protein: CASSLVPNTEAFF; CDR3 DNA: TGTGCCAGCAGCTTAGTACCGAACACTGAAGCTTTCTTT
D gene: NA; J gene: TRBJ2-2; V gene: TRBV27; clone size: NA; CDR3 protein: CASSLGAGRVTGELFF; CDR3 DNA: TGTGCCAGCAGTTTGGGAGCAGGACGGGTCACCGGGGAGCTGTTTTTT
D gene: NA; J gene: TRBJ1-3; V gene: TRBV2; clone size: NA; CDR3 protein: CASSPGSRGNTIYF; CDR3 DNA: TGTGCCAGCAGTCCGGGATCTAGAGGAAACACCATATATTTT
D gene: NA; J gene: TRBJ2-5; V gene: TRBV7-6; clone size: NA; CDR3 protein: CASSLGSSWKETQYF; CDR3 DNA: TGTGCCAGCAGCTTAGGGTCCAGTTGGAAAGAGACCCAGTACTTC
D gene: TRBD2; J gene: TRBJ2-3; V gene: TRBV13; clone size: NA; CDR3 protein: CASSSPGLAGADTQYF; CDR3 DNA: TGTGCCAGCAGTTCTCCGGGACTAGCGGGAGCGGATACGCAGTATTTT
D gene: NA; J gene: TRBJ1-2; V gene: TRBV28; clone size: NA; CDR3 protein: CASSLFRQIYGYTF; CDR3 DNA: TGTGCCAGCAGTTTATTTCGTCAGATCTATGGCTACACCTTC
D gene: TRBD1; J gene: TRBJ1-5; V gene: TRBV19; clone size: few; CDR3 protein: CASSRTGGSQPQHF; CDR3 DNA: TGTGCCAGTAGTCGGACAGGGGGCAGCCAGCCCCAGCATTTT
D gene: NA; J gene: TRBJ1-2; V gene: TRBV11-2; clone size: NA; CDR3 protein: CASSGLGQTKNRGYTF; CDR3 DNA: TGTGCCAGCAGCGGCCTAGGACAGACGAAGAATCGGGGCTACACCTTC
D gene: NA; J gene: TRBJ1-2; V gene: TRBV2; clone size: NA; CDR3 protein: CASSEAGPNYGYTF; CDR3 DNA: TGTGCCAGCAGTGAAGCGGGGCCTAACTATGGCTACACCTTC
D gene: NA; J gene: TRBJ1-2; V gene: TRBV2; clone size: NA; CDR3 protein: CASSARGQTGYGYTF; CDR3 DNA: TGTGCCAGCAGTGCCAGAGGACAGACTGGATATGGCTACACCTTC
D gene: NA; J gene: TRBJ1-1; V gene: TRBV28; clone size: NA; CDR3 protein: CASSFLPGSMNTEAFF; CDR3 DNA: TGTGCCAGCAGTTTCTTACCGGGGTCCATGAACACTGAAGCTTTCTTT
D gene: NA; J gene: TRBJ1-4; V gene: TRBV7-9; clone size: NA; CDR3 protein: CASSPIQVGPNEKLFF; CDR3 DNA: TGTGCCAGCAGCCCCATACAGGTGGGCCCGAATGAAAAACTGTTTTTT
D gene: NA; J gene: TRBJ1-5; V gene: TRBV19; clone size: few; CDR3 protein: CASSRRVGARREPQHF; CDR3 DNA: TGTGCCAGTAGTAGACGGGTCGGTGCCCGAAGAGAGCCCCAGCATTTT
D gene: NA; J gene: TRBJ2-1; V gene: TRBV7-9; clone size: few; CDR3 protein: CASDSVLVNEQFF; CDR3 DNA: TGTGCCAGCGACAGTGTATTAGTGAATGAGCAGTTCTTC
D gene: TRBD1; J gene: TRBJ2-5; V gene: TRBV9; clone size: NA; CDR3 protein: CASSSKDRAETQYF; CDR3 DNA: TGTGCCAGCAGCTCTAAGGACAGGGCAGAGACCCAGTACTTC
D gene: NA; J gene: TRBJ2-5; V gene: TRBV30; clone size: few; CDR3 protein: CAWRRETQYF; CDR3 DNA: TGTGCCTGGAGGAGGGAGACCCAGTACTTC
D gene: TRBD2; J gene: TRBJ2-1; V gene: TRBV19; clone size: once; CDR3 protein: CASCERAGGREQFF; CDR3 DNA: TGTGCCAGTTGCGAGCGAGCGGGAGGACGGGAGCAGTTCTTC
D gene: TRBD1; J gene: TRBJ2-1; V gene: TRBV19; clone size: once; CDR3 protein: CASSRQGYNEQFF; CDR3 DNA: TGTGCCAGTAGCCGACAGGGTTACAATGAGCAGTTCTTC
D gene: NA; J gene: TRBJ2-7; V gene: TRBV4-2; clone size: NA; CDR3 protein: CASSVTSSYEQYF; CDR3 DNA: TGTGCCAGCAGCGTGACTAGTTCCTACGAGCAGTACTTC
D gene: NA; J gene: TRBJ1-2; V gene: TRBV9; clone size: once; CDR3 protein: CASSVGSHYGYTF; CDR3 DNA: TGTGCCAGCAGCGTAGGCAGTCACTATGGCTACACCTTC
D gene: NA; J gene: TRBJ1-6; V gene: TRBV7-2; clone size: NA; CDR3 protein: CASSLAGASNSPLHF; CDR3 DNA: TGTGCCAGCAGCTTAGCAGGGGCCTCCAATTCACCCCTCCACTTT
D gene: NA; J gene: TRBJ2-3; V gene: TRBV5-1; clone size: NA; CDR3 protein: CASSHRLSADTQYF; CDR3 DNA: TGCGCCAGCAGCCATAGACTATCAGCAGATACGCAGTATTTT
D gene: TRBD1; J gene: TRBJ1-2; V gene: TRBV25-1; clone size: NA; CDR3 protein: CASSATARTGDYGYTF; CDR3 DNA: TGTGCCAGCAGTGCAACAGCCCGGACAGGGGACTATGGCTACACCTTC
D gene: TRBD1; J gene: TRBJ2-1; V gene: TRBV7-7; clone size: NA; CDR3 protein: CASSPYPKPGQGVYNEQFF; CDR3 DNA: TGTGCTAGCAGCCCCTATCCCAAACCGGGACAGGGGGTCTACAATGAGCAGTTCTTC
D gene: TRBD2; J gene: TRBJ2-7; V gene: TRBV7-9; clone size: NA; CDR3 protein: CASSLALAGGISYEQYF; CDR3 DNA: TGTGCCAGCAGCTTAGCACTAGCGGGAGGGATTAGCTACGAGCAGTACTTC
D gene: NA; J gene: TRBJ1-6; V gene: TRBV5-6; clone size: NA; CDR3 protein: CASSRDLNANSPLHF; CDR3 DNA: TGTGCCAGCAGCAGGGACCTGAACGCCAATTCACCCCTCCACTTT
D gene: TRBD1; J gene: TRBJ2-5; V gene: TRBV10-1; clone size: NA; CDR3 protein: CASSESRQGDETQYF; CDR3 DNA: TGCGCCAGCAGTGAGTCGCGACAGGGGGACGAGACCCAGTACTTC
D gene: NA; J gene: TRBJ1-2; V gene: TRBV21-1; clone size: NA; CDR3 protein: CASSRTGGDYGYTF; CDR3 DNA: TGTGCCAGCAGCCGGACAGGGGGGGACTATGGCTACACCTTC
D gene: TRBD2; J gene: TRBJ2-5; V gene: TRBV9; clone size: NA; CDR3 protein: CASSELAGGEQETQYF; CDR3 DNA: TGTGCCAGCAGCGAGCTAGCGGGGGGAGAGCAAGAGACCCAGTACTTC
D gene: NA; J gene: TRBJ2-7; V gene: TRBV5-6; clone size: NA; CDR3 protein: CASSLGEYEQYF; CDR3 DNA: TGTGCCAGCAGCTTAGGGGAGTACGAGCAGTACTTC
D gene: NA; J gene: TRBJ2-7; V gene: TRBV5-4; clone size: NA; CDR3 protein: CASSGTGGGVRGEQYF; CDR3 DNA: TGTGCCAGCAGCGGTACAGGGGGAGGGGTTCGGGGCGAGCAGTACTTC
D gene: NA; J gene: TRBJ1-2; V gene: TRBV7-2; clone size: NA; CDR3 protein: CASSLNQGYYGYTF; CDR3 DNA: TGTGCCAGCAGCTTAAATCAGGGATACTATGGCTACACCTTC
D gene: NA; J gene: TRBJ1-2; V gene: TRBV7-8; clone size: NA; CDR3 protein: CASSPSPSDHYGYTF; CDR3 DNA: TGTGCCAGCAGCCCCTCACCCTCCGACCATTATGGCTACACCTTC
D gene: TRBD2; J gene: TRBJ2-3; V gene: TRBV4-1; clone size: NA; CDR3 protein: CASSHPVKRGIADTQYF; CDR3 DNA: TGCGCCAGCAGCCATCCTGTTAAGCGGGGGATTGCAGATACGCAGTATTTT
D gene: NA; J gene: TRBJ2-3; V gene: TRBV7-2; clone size: NA; CDR3 protein: CASAPGRTQYF; CDR3 DNA: TGTGCCAGCGCTCCGGGGAGGACGCAGTATTTT
D gene: NA; J gene: TRBJ1-1; V gene: TRBV10-3; clone size: once; CDR3 protein: CAINADLNLMNTEAFF; CDR3 DNA: TGTGCCATCAATGCAGACCTAAACCTGATGAACACTGAAGCTTTCTTT
D gene: TRBD2; J gene: TRBJ2-1; V gene: TRBV6-6; clone size: medium-sized; CDR3 protein: CASTLLAGYNEQFF; CDR3 DNA: TGTGCCAGCACCCTACTAGCGGGATACAATGAGCAGTTCTTC
D gene: NA; J gene: TRBJ2-7; V gene: TRBV19; clone size: NA; CDR3 protein: CASKGGTYEQYF; CDR3 DNA: TGTGCCAGTAAGGGGGGGACCTACGAGCAGTACTTC
D gene: NA; J gene: TRBJ1-4; V gene: TRBV19; clone size: NA; CDR3 protein: CASTRKGGNNEKLFF; CDR3 DNA: TGTGCCAGCACCCGAAAGGGGGGTAATAATGAAAAACTGTTTTTT
D gene: NA; J gene: TRBJ1-2; V gene: TRBV6-1; clone size: NA; CDR3 protein: CASRISSNYGYTF; CDR3 DNA: TGTGCCAGCAGGATAAGCAGTAACTATGGCTACACCTTC
D gene: NA; J gene: TRBJ1-2; V gene: TRBV19; clone size: NA; CDR3 protein: CASSIGGFNYGYTF; CDR3 DNA: TGTGCCAGTAGTATAGGAGGGTTTAACTATGGCTACACCTTC
D gene: TRBD1; J gene: TRBJ1-4; V gene: TRBV10-2; clone size: large; CDR3 protein: CASSEPGQGLGSGKLFF; CDR3 DNA: TGCGCCAGCAGTGAGCCGGGACAGGGGTTAGGGAGCGGAAAACTGTTTTTT
D gene: NA; J gene: TRBJ1-1; V gene: TRBV19; clone size: NA; CDR3 protein: CASSITANTEAFF; CDR3 DNA: TGTGCCAGTAGTATTACAGCGAACACTGAAGCTTTCTTT
D gene: TRBD2; J gene: TRBJ2-7; V gene: TRBV4-1; clone size: NA; CDR3 protein: CASSQVVGLAGMSSYEQYF; CDR3 DNA: TGCGCCAGCAGCCAGGTCGTGGGACTAGCGGGAATGAGCTCCTACGAGCAGTACTTC